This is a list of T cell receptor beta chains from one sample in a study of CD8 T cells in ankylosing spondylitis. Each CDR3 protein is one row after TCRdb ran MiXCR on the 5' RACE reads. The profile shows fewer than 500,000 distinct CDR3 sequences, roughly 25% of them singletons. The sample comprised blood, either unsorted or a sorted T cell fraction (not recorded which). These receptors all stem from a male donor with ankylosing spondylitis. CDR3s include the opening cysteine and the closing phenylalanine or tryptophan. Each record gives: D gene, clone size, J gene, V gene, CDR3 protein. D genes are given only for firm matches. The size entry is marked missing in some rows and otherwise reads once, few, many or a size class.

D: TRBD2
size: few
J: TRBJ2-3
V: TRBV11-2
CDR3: CASSLPGTSPLRTDTQYF

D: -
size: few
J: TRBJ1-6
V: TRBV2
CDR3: CASSEFRLVNSPLHF

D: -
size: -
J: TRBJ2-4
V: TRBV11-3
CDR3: CASSLAGARGDIQYF

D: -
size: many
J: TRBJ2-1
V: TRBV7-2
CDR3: CASSLGPGNSYNEQFF

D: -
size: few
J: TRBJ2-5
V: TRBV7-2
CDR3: CASSPYGAETQYF

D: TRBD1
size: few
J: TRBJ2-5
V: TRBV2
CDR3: CASRGTGGLETQYF

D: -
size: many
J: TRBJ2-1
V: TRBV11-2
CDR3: CASSLDRTVNSYNEQFF

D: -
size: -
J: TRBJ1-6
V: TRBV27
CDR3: CASSLSGLPNSPLHF

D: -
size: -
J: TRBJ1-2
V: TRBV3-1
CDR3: CASSLTAGGYTF

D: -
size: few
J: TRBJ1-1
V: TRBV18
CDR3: CASSPLAGSSGIPVRTEAFF

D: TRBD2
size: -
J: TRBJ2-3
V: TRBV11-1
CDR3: CASSIKTSGIFSPDTQYF

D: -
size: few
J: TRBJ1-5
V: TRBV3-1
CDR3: CASSPSGRGQPQHF

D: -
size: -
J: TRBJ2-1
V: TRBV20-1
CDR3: CSASVDMYNEQFF

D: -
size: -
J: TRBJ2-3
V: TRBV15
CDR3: CATSRQRADTQYF

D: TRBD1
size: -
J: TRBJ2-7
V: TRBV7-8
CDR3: CASSLGTGRSEQYF

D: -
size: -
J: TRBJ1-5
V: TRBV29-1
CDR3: CSVTVQGNQPQHF